The subject of this entry is one TCR beta chain. This entry is derived from a study of CD8 T cells in Susac syndrome. The RNA, about 0.5 to 1 ug, was put through reverse transcription using random hexamers. An immunoSEQ multiplex PCR generated amplified TCR beta CDR3 products spanning 54 Vbeta and 13 Jbeta. TCRdb re-derived calls from the immunoSEQ multiplex PCR reads in MiXCR, one entry per CDR3 protein. The table lists 300,000 to 350,000 distinct CDR3 sequences, 90% to 95% of them singletons, with roughly 0.07% in the top ten. The trim removed 0 bases at V and 4 bases at J, leaving 8 bases unmatched. The CDR3 has 17 residues. The V gene's germline CDR1 is MGHRA and CDR2 YSYEKL.

This sequence originates from a human donor with multiple sclerosis. The chain joins TRBV4-1 to TRBJ2-3; 9 bases match TRBD2. Input material: CD4+ T cells from PBMCs. The CDR3 DNA follows: TGCGCCAGCAGCCAAGATTATAAGCGGGGGGCCGCAGATACGCAGTATTTT. As protein: CASSQDYKRGAADTQYF.